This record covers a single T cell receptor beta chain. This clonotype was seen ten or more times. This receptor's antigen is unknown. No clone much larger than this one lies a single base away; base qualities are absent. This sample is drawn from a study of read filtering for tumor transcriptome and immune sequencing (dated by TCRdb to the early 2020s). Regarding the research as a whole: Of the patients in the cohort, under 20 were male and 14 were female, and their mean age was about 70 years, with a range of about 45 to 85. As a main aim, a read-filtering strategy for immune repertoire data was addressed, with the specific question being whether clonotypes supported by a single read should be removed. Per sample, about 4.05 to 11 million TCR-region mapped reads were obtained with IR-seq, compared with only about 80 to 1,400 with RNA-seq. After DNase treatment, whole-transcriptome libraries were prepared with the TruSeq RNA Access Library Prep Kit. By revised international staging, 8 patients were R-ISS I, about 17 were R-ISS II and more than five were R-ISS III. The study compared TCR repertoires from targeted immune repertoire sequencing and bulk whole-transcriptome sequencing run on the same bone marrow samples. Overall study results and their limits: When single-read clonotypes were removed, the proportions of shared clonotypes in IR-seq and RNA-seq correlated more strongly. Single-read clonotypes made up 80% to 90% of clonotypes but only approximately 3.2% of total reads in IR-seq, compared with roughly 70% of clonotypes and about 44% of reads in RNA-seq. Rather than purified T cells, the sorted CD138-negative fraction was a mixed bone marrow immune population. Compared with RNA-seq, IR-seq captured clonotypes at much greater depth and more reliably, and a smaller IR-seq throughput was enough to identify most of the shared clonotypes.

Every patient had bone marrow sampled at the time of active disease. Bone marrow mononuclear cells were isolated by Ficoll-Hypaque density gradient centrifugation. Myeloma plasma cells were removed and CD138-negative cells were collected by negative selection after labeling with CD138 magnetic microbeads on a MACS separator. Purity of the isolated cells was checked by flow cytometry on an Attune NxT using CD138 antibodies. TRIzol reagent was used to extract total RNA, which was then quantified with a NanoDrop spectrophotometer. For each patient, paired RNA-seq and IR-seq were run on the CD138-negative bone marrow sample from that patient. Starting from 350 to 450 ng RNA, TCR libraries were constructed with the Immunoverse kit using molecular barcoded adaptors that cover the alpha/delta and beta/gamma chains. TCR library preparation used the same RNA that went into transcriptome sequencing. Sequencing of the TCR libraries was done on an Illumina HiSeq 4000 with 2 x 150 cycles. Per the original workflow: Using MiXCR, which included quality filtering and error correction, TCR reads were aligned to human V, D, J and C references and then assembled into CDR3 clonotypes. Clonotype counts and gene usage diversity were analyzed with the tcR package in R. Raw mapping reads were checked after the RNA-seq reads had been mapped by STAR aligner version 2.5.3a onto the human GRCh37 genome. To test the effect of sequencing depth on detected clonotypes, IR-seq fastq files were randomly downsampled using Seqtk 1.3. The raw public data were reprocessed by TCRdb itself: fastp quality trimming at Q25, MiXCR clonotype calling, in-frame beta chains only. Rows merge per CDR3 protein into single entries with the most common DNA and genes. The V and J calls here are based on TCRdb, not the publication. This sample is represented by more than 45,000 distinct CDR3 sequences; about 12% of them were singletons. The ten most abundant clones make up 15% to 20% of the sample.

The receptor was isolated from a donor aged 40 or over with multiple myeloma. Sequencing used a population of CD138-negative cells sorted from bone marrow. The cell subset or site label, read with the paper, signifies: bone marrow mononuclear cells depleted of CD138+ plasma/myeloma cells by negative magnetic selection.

The bases are TGTGCCAGCAGCTTCGGGAGAGGAGAGACCCAGTACTTC. It encodes CASSFGRGETQYF. The rearrangement combines TRBV7-2 with TRBJ2-5; TRBD2 is perhaps the D gene, given 6 matching bases. The trim is 3 bases for V and 4 bases for J, with a gap of 9 bases between the germline ends. CDR1 and CDR2, per the germline V gene, are SGHTA and FQGNSA. The CDR3 runs 13 amino acids, cysteine and phenylalanine included. CDR3 DNA is the only sequence kept; it has 39 bases, read in frame from the first base.